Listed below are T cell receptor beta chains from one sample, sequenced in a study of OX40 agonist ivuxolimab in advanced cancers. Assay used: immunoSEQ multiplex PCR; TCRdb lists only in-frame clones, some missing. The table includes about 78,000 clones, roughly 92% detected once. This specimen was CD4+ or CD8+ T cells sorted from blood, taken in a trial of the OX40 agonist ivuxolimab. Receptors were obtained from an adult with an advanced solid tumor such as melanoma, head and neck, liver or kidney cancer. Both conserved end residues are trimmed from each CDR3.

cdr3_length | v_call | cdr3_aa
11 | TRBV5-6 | ASSAGPNSPLH
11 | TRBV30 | ASPGQGNSPLH
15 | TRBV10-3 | AISGTRTGSSYNEQF
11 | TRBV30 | AWSRVGNYGYT
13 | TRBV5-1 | ASSLVGSVGNEQF
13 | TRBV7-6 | ASSLGGLISYEQY
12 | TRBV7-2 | ASSLGGVNTEAF
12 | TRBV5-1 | ASSLGTGGETQY
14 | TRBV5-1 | ASSLSFGQPNTEAF
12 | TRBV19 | ASSIGQGYSPLH
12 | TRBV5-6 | ASSLRRGSEPQH
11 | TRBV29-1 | SVVLGADYGYT
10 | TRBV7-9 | ASSPNTDTQY
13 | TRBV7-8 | ASSFPRLSTGELF